Each of the 27 T cell receptor beta chains below was sequenced from the same sample in a study of breast tumors, draining lymph nodes, adjacent tissues. TCRdb analysed the multiplex PCR reads with MiXCR anew, one entry per CDR3 protein. This table has about 130,000 distinct CDR3 sequences, approximately 22% appearing once. The lymph nodes were axillary draining lymph nodes from breast cancer patients. Sample: axillary lymph node tissue. The receptor set was obtained from a female donor with breast cancer. Some clones in this sample may be carry-over from other donors' samples.

This clonotype was recorded once. The junction and the germline gene differ at one end; a read error may be behind it. The chain employs TRBV20-1 and TRBJ2-2; 13 bases map to TRBD2. The CDR3 sequence is 17 residues long. Germline assignment: CDR1 DFQATT and CDR2 SNEGSKA (reference sequence). The CDR3 here is CSARGPRTSGSTGELFF. The DNA of the CDR3 is TGCAGCGCTAGAGGTCCCAGGACTAGCGGGAGTACCGGGGAGCTGTTTTTT.

To note about this clonotype: A read error is possible here, since a much larger clone lies one base away. The chain carries TRBV27 and TRBJ2-7; D may be TRBD1 or TRBD2 (6 bases each). Germline V gives CDR1 MNHEY, CDR2 SMNVEV (reference sequence). The CDR3 is 13 amino acids. The CDR3 loop is CASSFGGPGEQCF. The CDR3 bases are TGTGCCAGCAGTTTTGGGGGGCCTGGTGAGCAGTGCTTC.

This clonotype was seen at least ten times. The chain employs TRBV20-1 and TRBJ2-5; D may correspond to TRBD1 or TRBD2 (5 bases each). The CDR3 consists of 14 residues. Germline V gives CDR1 DFQATT, CDR2 SNEGSKA (reference sequence). Trimming stripped 0 bases from V and 2 bases from J, with 10 bases between. The CDR3 sequence: CSAREAGSQETQYF. CDR3 nucleotide sequence: TGCAGTGCTAGAGAAGCAGGGAGTCAAGAGACCCAGTACTTC.

This clonotype was observed many times. This chain uses TRBV7-6 with TRBJ2-5; no reliable D call. Germline values: CDR1 SGHVS, CDR2 FNYEAQ. The CDR3 runs to 15 residues. V was shortened by 3 bases and J by 0 bases, with 11 bases between the two germline ends. CDR3 in amino acids: CASSFGPQYQETQYF. CDR3 nucleotide sequence: TGTGCCAGCAGCTTCGGGCCGCAGTACCAAGAGACCCAGTACTTC.

This clonotype turned up a few times. The chain joins TRBV5-1 to TRBJ1-1; 10 bases are shared with TRBD1. V lost 3 bases and J lost 3; bases outside the gene matches: 2. The CDR3 spans 14 residues. In germline, CDR1 is SGHRS, CDR2 YFSETQ. The CDR3 nucleotides are TGCGCCAGCAGCTCGGGACAGGGGTACACTGAAGCTTTCTTT. Protein: CASSSGQGYTEAFF.

Notes on this clonotype: A clone one base away is much larger, so this may be a read error. The chain has TRBV27 and TRBJ2-7; possibly TRBD2 for D (6 bases). The germline V gene has CDR1 MNHEY and CDR2 SMNVEV (reference sequence). The CDR3 loop spans 12 amino acids. V lost 6 bases, J lost 4 bases, and 10 bases lay in between. CDR3 region: CASSAGPYEQYF. CDR3 DNA: TGTGCCAGCAGCGCGGGGCCTTACGAGCAGTACTTC.

The sample holds many counts of this clonotype. The chain couples TRBV7-9 to TRBJ1-2, with a possible D match to TRBD1 (5 bases). The CDR3 has 13 amino acids. V lost 1 base to trimming and J lost 7 bases, with 10 bases between them. Germline CDR1 is SEHNR and CDR2 is FQNEAQ (reference sequence). CDR3 DNA sequence: TGTGCCAGCAGCTTAGTTGAGGGGCTTGGCTACACCTTC. Its translation: CASSLVEGLGYTF.

This clonotype has a count of ten or more. The chain uses TRBV12-3 or TRBV12-4 and TRBJ2-5; TRBD2 aligns across 9 bases. The CDR3 runs to 15 residues. V lost 4 bases and J lost 5; bases outside the gene matches: 8. CDR3 in amino acids: CASSYRTSVGETQYF. As DNA, the CDR3 is TGTGCCAGCAGTTACCGGACTAGCGTAGGGGAGACCCAGTACTTC.

Of note for this clonotype: A much larger clone differs by one base, so this may be a read error. Given the absence of the conserved phenylalanine or tryptophan at the CDR3 end, a read error is likely. The chain carries TRBV9 and TRBJ1-2; TRBD1 aligns across 8 bases. Germline trimming cut 0 bases from V and 6 bases from J; bases unmatched to any gene: 7. The CDR3 has 15 amino acids. Germline V gene sequence: CDR1 SGDLS, CDR2 YYNGEE. The CDR3 is CASSVGAGGADGYTS. The CDR3, as DNA: TGTGCCAGCAGCGTAGGTGCAGGGGGCGCGGATGGCTACACCTCC.

This clonotype was seen only once. This may be a read error: a much more frequent sequence differs by one nucleotide. This chain links TRBV9 with TRBJ1-2; 11 positions match TRBD1. CDR1 SGDLS and CDR2 YYNGEE come from the germline V gene. The CDR3 sequence is 14 residues long. This chain's CDR3 is CASSVRDRGSGSTF. The CDR3, as DNA: TGTGCCAGCAGCGTAAGGGACAGGGGGTCTGGCTCCACCTTC. The full variable domain, in which reference TRBV9 and TRBJ1-2 provide the parts outside the CDR3, is DSGVTQTPKHLITATGQRVTLRCSPRSGDLSVYWYQQSLDQGLQFLIQYYNGEERAKGNILERFSAQQFPDLHSELNLSSLELGDSALYFCASSVRDRGSGSTFGSGTRLTVV.

This clonotype was recorded many times. This sequence joins TRBV6-1 and TRBJ2-7, with D uncertain. V lost 3 bases to trimming and J lost 1 base, with 16 bases between them. CDR3 length: 16 residues. Germline loops: CDR1 MNHNS, CDR2 SASEGT. As DNA, the CDR3 is TGTGCCAGCAGTGATCACGTTGTGGAACGTTCCTACGAGCAGTACTTC. This gives the protein CASSDHVVERSYEQYF.

At least ten counts were recorded for this clonotype. The CDR3 DNA reads TGTGCCAGTGGACAGGGTGATACTCAGCCCCAGCATTTT. Translating gives CASGQGDTQPQHF. This sequence joins TRBV19 and TRBJ1-5, with 8 bases matching TRBD1. J was trimmed by 6 bases and V by 8 bases; bases with no gene match: 6. This CDR3 comprises 13 residues. The germline V gene encodes CDR1 LNHDA and CDR2 SQIVND (reference sequence).

This clonotype was seen at least ten times. The V gene is TRBV6-5, the J gene TRBJ2-7; the D gene could be TRBD1 or TRBD2 (5 bases each). The germline CDR1 and CDR2 sequences are MNHEY and SVGAGI. Trimming pared 6 bases from V and 4 bases from J, leaving 16 bases between. The CDR3 has 14 residues. This CDR3 is CASSPQGRGYEQYF. DNA for the CDR3: TGTGCCAGCAGCCCCCAGGGACGGGGTTACGAGCAGTACTTC.

This clonotype has at least ten counts. This chain connects TRBV24-1 to TRBJ1-2; a weak D match, TRBD1 (5 bases). The CDR3 runs to 11 residues. The V gene's germline CDR1 is KGHDR and CDR2 SFDVKD. Trimming cost V 5 bases and J 10 bases, with 10 bases left between them. The CDR3 nucleotides are TGTGCCACCAGTGCAGGGCCTGACTACACCTTC. It translates to CATSAGPDYTF.

This clonotype was detected ten times or more. The CDR3 loop reads CASSLSAYNEQFF. The CDR3 DNA sequence: TGTGCCAGCAGTTTAAGCGCATACAATGAGCAGTTCTTC. The chain links TRBV27 to TRBJ2-1; D unresolved. This CDR3 is built from 13 residues. The germline V gene has CDR1 MNHEY and CDR2 SMNVEV (reference sequence). The V gene lost 2 bases and the J gene lost 4 bases, with 6 bases spanning the gap.

This clonotype showed up many times. V usage is TRBV5-6 and J usage is TRBJ2-3; 9 nucleotides match TRBD1. V lost 7 bases to trimming and J lost 0 bases; unmatched junction nucleotides: 12. The CDR3 is 17 amino acids. The germline CDR1 and CDR2 sequences are SGHDT and YYEEEE. CDR3 bases: TGTGCCAGCCTATACAGGGGGCTAGTTTTTAGCACAGATACGCAGTATTTT. Its translation: CASLYRGLVFSTDTQYF.

The V and J genes are TRBV6-5 and TRBJ1-6; no clear D. Per germline, CDR1 MNHEY and CDR2 SVGAGI. With 6 bases removed from V and 8 bases from J, the gap between germline ends came to 20 bases. The CDR3 sequence is 16 residues long. The CDR3 sequence: CASSIGVREIDSPLHF. For the CDR3, the DNA is TGTGCCAGCAGCATCGGGGTACGTGAGATTGATTCACCCCTCCACTTT.

In its sample, this clonotype was seen many times. The rearrangement joins TRBV6-4 to TRBJ1-4; possible D gene TRBD1, 5 bases. V was cut by 3 bases and J by 8 bases, with 13 bases left in between. CDR3 length: 14 residues. CDR1 is MRHNA and CDR2 is SNTAGT in the germline V gene. Here the CDR3 reads CASSERAGTEKLFF. The CDR3 region has the DNA TGTGCCAGCAGTGAGCGTGCCGGGACGGAAAAACTGTTTTTT.

In this sample, this clonotype turned up many times. As DNA, the CDR3 is TGCGCCAGCAGCTTGGATACCATTAACTACAATGAGCAGTTCTTC. Residues: CASSLDTINYNEQFF. V usage is TRBV5-1 and J usage is TRBJ2-1; no clear D. The CDR3 runs 15 residues. V dropped 0 bases and J dropped 3 bases, with 10 bases sitting between them. The germline V gene encodes CDR1 SGHRS and CDR2 YFSETQ.

In regard to this clonotype: A much larger clone differs by one base, so this may be a read error. The chain joins TRBV5-4 to TRBJ2-1, with 14 bases that match TRBD2. The CDR3 consists of 16 residues. Germline-derived CDR1 and CDR2 are SGHNT and YYREEE (reference sequence). Here the CDR3 DNA reads TGTGCCAGCAGTCCTAGGACTAGCGGGAGGATAAATGAGCAGTCCTTC. Its translation: CASSPRTSGRINEQSF.

This clonotype appeared many times. The V and J genes are TRBV7-6 and TRBJ2-1, with TRBD2 matching over 7 bases. The CDR3 consists of 16 residues. J gave up 4 bases and V 5 bases, and 11 bases lay outside the gene matches. Germline lookup yields CDR1 SGHVS and CDR2 FNYEAQ. CDR3: CASSQAAGARYNEQFF. CDR3 coding DNA: TGTGCCAGCAGCCAGGCGGCGGGAGCTCGGTACAATGAGCAGTTCTTC.

Of note for this clonotype: One base away lies a much larger clone, so this may be a sequencing read error. This sequence joins TRBV6-1 and TRBJ2-1, with D perhaps given as TRBD1 or TRBD2 (7 bases each). The germline V gene encodes CDR1 MNHNS and CDR2 SASEGT. The CDR3 totals 15 residues. The V end lost 4 bases, the J end lost 3 bases, and 13 bases lay between the germline ends. CDR3 coding DNA: TGTGCCAGCAGTGGAGGGGGCGGGGGCTACAATGAGCAGTTCTTC. Amino acids: CASSGGGGGYNEQFF.

This clonotype was seen at least ten times. V usage is TRBV5-1 and J usage is TRBJ2-1; 12 nucleotides agree with TRBD2. CDR1 is SGHRS, CDR2 YFSETQ, per germline. The CDR3 has 14 amino acids. J gave up 9 bases and V 3 bases, and 4 bases lay outside the gene matches. CDR3 DNA sequence: TGCGCCAGCAGCTCTAGCGGGAGGGAGACTGAGCAGTTCTTC. Its translation: CASSSSGRETEQFF.

As for this clonotype: No conserved phenylalanine or tryptophan is present at the end of the CDR3, so a read error is the likely explanation. This chain links TRBV5-1 with TRBJ1-4; 9 nucleotides match TRBD1. The CDR3 runs 19 residues. Germline loops: CDR1 SGHRS, CDR2 YFSETQ. CDR3 loop: CASSFTGGSFVSFNGKLFL. In DNA form, the CDR3 reads TGCGCCAGCAGCTTCACAGGGGGCTCCTTCGTCTCCTTTAATGGAAAACTGTTTCTT.

The chain joins TRBV18 to TRBJ1-5; TRBD1 might be the D (6 bases). Germline-derived CDR1 and CDR2 are KGHSH and LQKENI. The CDR3 extends over 16 amino acids. V gave up 6 bases and J gave up 5 bases, with 20 bases separating them. The CDR3 region has the DNA TGTGCCAGCTCCCCTGGGGGGGGACAATTCTATCAGCCCCAGCATTTT. Its protein product is CASSPGGGQFYQPQHF.

As regards this clonotype: A much larger clone lies a single base off, so this may be a read error. V and J are TRBV2 and TRBJ2-3; D is unclear. There are 13 residues in the CDR3. The germline gives CDR1 SNHLY, CDR2 FYNNEI. The CDR3 here is CASGLGLSDTRYF. In nucleotides, the CDR3 is TGTGCCAGCGGATTAGGGCTCTCAGATACGCGGTATTTT.

In this sample, this clonotype turned up many times. The chain couples TRBV29-1 to TRBJ2-7, with D perhaps TRBD1 (5 bases). Germline V gene lookup returns CDR1 SQVTM and CDR2 ANQGSEA. CDR3 length: 13 residues. Trimming shortened V by 5 bases and J by 2 bases, and 13 bases separated the two germline ends. The CDR3 here is CSVSQGGPYEQYF. CDR3 in DNA: TGCAGCGTTTCCCAGGGTGGACCCTACGAGCAGTACTTC.